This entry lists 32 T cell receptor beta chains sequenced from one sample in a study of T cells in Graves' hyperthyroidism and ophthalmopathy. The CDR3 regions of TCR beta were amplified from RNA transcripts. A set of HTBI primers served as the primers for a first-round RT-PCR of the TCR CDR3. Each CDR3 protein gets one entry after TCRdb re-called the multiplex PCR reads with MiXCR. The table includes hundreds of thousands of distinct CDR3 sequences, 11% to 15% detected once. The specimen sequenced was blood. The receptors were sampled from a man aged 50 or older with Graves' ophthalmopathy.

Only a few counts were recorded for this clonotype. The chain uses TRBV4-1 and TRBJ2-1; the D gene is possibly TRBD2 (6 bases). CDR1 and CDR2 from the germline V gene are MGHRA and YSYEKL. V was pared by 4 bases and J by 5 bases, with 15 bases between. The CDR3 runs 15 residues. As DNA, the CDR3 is TGCGCCAGCAGCCGCGGGGCTAGCGAAAACAATGAGCAGTTCTTC. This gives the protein CASSRGASENNEQFF.

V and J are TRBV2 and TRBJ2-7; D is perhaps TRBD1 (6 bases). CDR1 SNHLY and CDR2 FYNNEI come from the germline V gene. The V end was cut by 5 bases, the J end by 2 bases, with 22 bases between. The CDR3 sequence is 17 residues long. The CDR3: CASSTRQDSTPAYEQYF. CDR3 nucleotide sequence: TGTGCCAGCAGTACGCGACAGGACTCAACCCCAGCCTACGAGCAGTACTTC.

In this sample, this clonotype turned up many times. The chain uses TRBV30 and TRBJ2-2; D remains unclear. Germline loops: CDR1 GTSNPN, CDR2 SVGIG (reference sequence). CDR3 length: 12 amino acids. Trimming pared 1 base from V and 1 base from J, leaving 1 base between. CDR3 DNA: TGTGCCTGGAGTGAGAACACCGGGGAGCTGTTTTTT. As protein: CAWSENTGELFF.

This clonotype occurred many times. The CDR3 loop is CASSLADGTSGSYEQYF. The CDR3 DNA follows: TGTGCCAGCAGTTTAGCGGACGGGACTAGCGGGAGTTACGAGCAGTACTTC. V gene TRBV12-3 or TRBV12-4 combines with J gene TRBJ2-7; TRBD2 matches 14 bases. Trimming removed 0 bases from V and 4 bases from J; junction bases left unmatched: 5. The CDR3 extends over 17 amino acids.

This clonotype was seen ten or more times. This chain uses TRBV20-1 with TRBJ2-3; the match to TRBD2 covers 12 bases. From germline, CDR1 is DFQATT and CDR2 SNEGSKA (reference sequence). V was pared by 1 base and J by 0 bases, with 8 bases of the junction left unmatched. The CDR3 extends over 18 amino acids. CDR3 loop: CSARAWLAGGHSTDTQYF. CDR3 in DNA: TGCAGTGCTAGAGCATGGCTAGCGGGAGGGCATAGCACAGATACGCAGTATTTT.

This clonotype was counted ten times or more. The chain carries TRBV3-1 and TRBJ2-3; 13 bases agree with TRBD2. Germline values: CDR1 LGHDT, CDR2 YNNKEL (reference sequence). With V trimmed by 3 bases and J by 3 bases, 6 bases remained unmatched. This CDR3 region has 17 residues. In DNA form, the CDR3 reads TGTGCCAGCAGCCATGGGGGGACTAGCGGGGAGACAGATACGCAGTATTTT. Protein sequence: CASSHGGTSGETDTQYF.

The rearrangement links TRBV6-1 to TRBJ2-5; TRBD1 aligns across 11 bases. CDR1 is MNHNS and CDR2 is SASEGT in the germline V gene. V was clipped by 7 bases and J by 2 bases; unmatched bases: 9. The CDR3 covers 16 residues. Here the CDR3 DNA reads TGTGCCAGCAACCTAAGGACAGGGGGCTTTCAAGAGACCCAGTACTTC. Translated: CASNLRTGGFQETQYF.

CDR3 protein: CSADRDTHSLNTEAFF. CDR3 bases: TGCAGTGCTGACCGGGACACCCATTCCCTGAACACTGAAGCTTTCTTT. The rearrangement links TRBV20-1 to TRBJ1-1, with a weak D call TRBD1 (6 bases). V lost 5 bases, J lost 0 bases, and 19 bases lay in between. Germline V CDR1 and CDR2: DFQATT, SNEGSKA (reference sequence). The CDR3 spans 16 residues.

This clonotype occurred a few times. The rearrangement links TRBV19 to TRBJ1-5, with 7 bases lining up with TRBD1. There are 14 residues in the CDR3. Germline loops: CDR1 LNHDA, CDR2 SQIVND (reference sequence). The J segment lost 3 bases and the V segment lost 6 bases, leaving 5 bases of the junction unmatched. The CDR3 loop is CASSGRGANQPQHF. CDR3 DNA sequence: TGTGCCAGTAGCGGCAGGGGGGCCAATCAGCCCCAGCATTTT.

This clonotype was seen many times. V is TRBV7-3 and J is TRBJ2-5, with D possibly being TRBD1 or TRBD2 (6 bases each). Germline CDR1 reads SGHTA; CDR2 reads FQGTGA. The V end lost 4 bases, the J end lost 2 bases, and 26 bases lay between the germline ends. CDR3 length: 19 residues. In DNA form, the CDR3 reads TGTGCCAGCAGCTCCCCATCTAGGAGGGGGAAACGAGGACAAGAGACCCAGTACTTC. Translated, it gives CASSSPSRRGKRGQETQYF.

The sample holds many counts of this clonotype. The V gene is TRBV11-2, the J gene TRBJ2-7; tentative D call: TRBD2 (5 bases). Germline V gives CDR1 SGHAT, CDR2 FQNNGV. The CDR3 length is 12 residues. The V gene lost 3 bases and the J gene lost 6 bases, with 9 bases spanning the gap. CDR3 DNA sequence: TGTGCCAGCAGCTTGGACTTAATCGAGCAGTACTTC. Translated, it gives CASSLDLIEQYF.

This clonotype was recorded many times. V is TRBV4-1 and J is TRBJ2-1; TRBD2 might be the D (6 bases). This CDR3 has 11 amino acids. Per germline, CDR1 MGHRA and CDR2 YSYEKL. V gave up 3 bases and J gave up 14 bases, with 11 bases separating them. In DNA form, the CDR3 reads TGCGCCAGCAGCCAGTCTGGGAGGAAGTTCTTC. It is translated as CASSQSGRKFF.

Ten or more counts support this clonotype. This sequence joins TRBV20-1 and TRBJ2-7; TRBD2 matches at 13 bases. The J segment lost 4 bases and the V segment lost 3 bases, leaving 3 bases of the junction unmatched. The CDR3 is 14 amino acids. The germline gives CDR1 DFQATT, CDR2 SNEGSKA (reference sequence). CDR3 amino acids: CSASTSGRAYEQYF. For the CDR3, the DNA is TGCAGTGCTAGTACTAGCGGGAGGGCTTACGAGCAGTACTTC.

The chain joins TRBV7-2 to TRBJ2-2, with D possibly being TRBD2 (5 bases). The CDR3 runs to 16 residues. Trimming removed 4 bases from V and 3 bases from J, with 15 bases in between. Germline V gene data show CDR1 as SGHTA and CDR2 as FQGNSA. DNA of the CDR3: TGTGCCAGCAGCTACTGGACTCCCCTACACACCGGGGAGCTGTTTTTT. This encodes CASSYWTPLHTGELFF.

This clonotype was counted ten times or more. This chain's CDR3 is CAWSGGTRNEQFF. The CDR3 DNA follows: TGTGCCTGGAGTGGCGGGACACGGAATGAGCAGTTCTTC. This chain connects TRBV30 to TRBJ2-1; D is possibly TRBD1 or TRBD2 (6 bases each). The length of the CDR3 is 13 residues. Germline values: CDR1 GTSNPN, CDR2 SVGIG (reference sequence). Trimming removed 1 base from V and 7 bases from J, with 11 bases in between.

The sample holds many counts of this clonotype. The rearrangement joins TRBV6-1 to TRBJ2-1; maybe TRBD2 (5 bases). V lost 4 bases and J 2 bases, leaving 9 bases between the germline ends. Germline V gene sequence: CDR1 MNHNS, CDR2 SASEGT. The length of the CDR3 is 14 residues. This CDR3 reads CASSASRPYNEQFF. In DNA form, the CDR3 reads TGTGCCAGCAGTGCTAGCCGACCCTACAATGAGCAGTTCTTC.

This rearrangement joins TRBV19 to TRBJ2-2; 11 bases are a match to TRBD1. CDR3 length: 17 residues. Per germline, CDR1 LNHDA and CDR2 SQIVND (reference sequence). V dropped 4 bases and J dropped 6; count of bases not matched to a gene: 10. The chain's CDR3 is CASSTSPGQGVPGELFF. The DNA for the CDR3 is TGTGCCAGTAGTACATCTCCGGGACAGGGGGTCCCCGGGGAGCTGTTTTTT.

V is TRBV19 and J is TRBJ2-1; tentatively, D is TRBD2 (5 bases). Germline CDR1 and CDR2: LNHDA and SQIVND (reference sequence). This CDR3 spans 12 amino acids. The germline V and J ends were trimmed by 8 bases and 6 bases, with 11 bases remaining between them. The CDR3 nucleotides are TGTGCCAGTGGAACTAGAGGCAATGAGCAGTTCTTC. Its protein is CASGTRGNEQFF. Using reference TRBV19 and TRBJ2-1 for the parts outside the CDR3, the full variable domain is DGGITQSPKYLFRKEGQNVTLSCEQNLNHDAMYWYRQDPGQGLRLIYYSQIVNDFQKGDIAEGYSVSREKKESFPLTVTSAQKNPTAFYLCASGTRGNEQFFGPGTRLTVL.

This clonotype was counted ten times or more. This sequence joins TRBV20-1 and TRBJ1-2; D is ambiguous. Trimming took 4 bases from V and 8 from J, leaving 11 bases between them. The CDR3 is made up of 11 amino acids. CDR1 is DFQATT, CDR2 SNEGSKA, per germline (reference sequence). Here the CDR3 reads CSATLVPGYTF. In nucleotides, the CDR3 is TGCAGTGCTACCTTGGTCCCAGGCTACACCTTC.

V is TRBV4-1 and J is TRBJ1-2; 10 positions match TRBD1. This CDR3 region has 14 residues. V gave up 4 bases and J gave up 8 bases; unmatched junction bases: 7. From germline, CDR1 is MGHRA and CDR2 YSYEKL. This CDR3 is CASSPPGTGVGYTF. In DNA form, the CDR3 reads TGCGCCAGCAGCCCCCCCGGGACAGGGGTCGGCTACACCTTC.

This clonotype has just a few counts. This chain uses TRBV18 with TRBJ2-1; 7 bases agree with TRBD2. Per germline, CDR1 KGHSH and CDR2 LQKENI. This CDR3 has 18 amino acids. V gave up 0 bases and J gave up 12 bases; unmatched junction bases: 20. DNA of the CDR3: TGTGCCAGCTCACCACCGGGCTCCGGCGGGAGTATCGTATTGGGGCAGTTCTTC. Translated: CASSPPGSGGSIVLGQFF.

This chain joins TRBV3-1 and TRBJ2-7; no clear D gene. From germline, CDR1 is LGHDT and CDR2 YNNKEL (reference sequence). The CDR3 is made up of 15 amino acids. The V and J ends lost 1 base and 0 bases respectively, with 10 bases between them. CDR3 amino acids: CASSQGSGGSYEQYF. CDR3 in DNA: TGTGCCAGCAGCCAAGGGTCTGGCGGCTCCTACGAGCAGTACTTC.

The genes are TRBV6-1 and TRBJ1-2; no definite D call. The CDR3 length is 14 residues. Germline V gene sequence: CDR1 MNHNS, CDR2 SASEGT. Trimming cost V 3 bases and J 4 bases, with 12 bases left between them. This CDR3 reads CASSDLEGPYGYTF. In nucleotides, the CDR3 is TGTGCCAGCAGTGATTTAGAGGGCCCCTATGGCTACACCTTC.

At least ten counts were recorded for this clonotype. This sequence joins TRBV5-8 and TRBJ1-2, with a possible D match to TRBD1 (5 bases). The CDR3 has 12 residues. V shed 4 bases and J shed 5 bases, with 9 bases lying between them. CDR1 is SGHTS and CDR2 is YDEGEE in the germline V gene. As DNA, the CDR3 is TGTGCCAGCAGCCAGGACACGTATGGCTACACCTTC. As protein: CASSQDTYGYTF.

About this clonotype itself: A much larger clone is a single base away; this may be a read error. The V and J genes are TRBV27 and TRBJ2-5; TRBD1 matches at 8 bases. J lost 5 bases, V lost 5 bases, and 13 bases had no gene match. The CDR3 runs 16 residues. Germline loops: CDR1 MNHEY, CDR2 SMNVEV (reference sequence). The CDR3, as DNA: TGTGCCAGCAGTCCCGGTCGACAGGGGAGGTGGGAGACCCAGTACTTC. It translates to CASSPGRQGRWETQYF.

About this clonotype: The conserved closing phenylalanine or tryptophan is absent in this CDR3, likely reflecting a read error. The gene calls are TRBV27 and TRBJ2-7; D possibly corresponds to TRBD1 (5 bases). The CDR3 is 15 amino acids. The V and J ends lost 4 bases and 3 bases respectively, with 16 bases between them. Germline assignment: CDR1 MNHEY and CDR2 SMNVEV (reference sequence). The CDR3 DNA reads TGTGCCAGCAGTTCCCTACAGGATACTAACTACGAGCAGTACCTC. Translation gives CASSSLQDTNYEQYL.

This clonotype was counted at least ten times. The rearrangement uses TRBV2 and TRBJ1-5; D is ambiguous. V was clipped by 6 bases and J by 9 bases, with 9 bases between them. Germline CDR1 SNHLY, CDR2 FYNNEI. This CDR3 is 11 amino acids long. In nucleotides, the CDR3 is TGTGCCAGCAGGGTATCAGGGCCCCAGCATTTT. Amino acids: CASRVSGPQHF.

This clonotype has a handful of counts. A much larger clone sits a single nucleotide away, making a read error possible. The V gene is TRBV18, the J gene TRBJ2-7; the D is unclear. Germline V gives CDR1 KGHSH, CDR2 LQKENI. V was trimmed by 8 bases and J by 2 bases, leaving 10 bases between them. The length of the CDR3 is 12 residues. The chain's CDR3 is CASSPRTYEQYF. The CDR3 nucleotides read TGTGCCAGCAGCCCGCGTACCTACGAGCAGTACTTC.

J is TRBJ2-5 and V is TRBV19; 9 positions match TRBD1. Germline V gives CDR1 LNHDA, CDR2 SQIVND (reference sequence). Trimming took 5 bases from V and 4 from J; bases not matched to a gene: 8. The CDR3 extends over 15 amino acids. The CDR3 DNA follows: TGTGCCAGTAGTCCCTGGACAGGGGCTGGAGAGACCCAGTACTTC. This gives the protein CASSPWTGAGETQYF.

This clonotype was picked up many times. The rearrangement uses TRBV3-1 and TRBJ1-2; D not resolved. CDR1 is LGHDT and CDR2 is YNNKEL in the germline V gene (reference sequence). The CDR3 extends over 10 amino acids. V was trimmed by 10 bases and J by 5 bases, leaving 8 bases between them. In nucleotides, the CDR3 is TGTGCCACCGTGGGATATGGCTACACCTTC. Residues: CATVGYGYTF.

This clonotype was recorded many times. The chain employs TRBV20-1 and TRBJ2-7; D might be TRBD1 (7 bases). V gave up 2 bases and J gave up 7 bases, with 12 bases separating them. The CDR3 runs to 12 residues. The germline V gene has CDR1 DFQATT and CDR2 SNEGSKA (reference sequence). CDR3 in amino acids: CSARKTGREQYF. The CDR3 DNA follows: TGCAGTGCTAGAAAGACAGGGAGGGAGCAGTACTTC.

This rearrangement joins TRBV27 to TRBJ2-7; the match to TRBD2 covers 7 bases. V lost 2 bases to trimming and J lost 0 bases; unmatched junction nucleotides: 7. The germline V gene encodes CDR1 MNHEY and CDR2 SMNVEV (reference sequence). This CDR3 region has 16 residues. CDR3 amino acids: CASSLGGGGSSYEQYF. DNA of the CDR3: TGTGCCAGCAGTTTAGGGGGGGGGGGGTCCTCCTACGAGCAGTACTTC.